This T cell receptor (beta chain) is from a study of beta chain features in type 1 diabetes. A few counts support this clone. CDR1 SGHRS and CDR2 YFSETQ come from the germline V gene. There are 14 residues in the CDR3. V lost 4 bases, J lost 3 bases, and 13 bases lay in between. The investigators reverse transcribed all of the isolated RNA, so they sequenced expressed TCRB transcripts. The protocol was immunoSEQ multiplex PCR, while the TCRdb copy is restricted to in-frame clones and leaves out a portion. The sample consists of fewer than 550,000 clones, over 10% of them appearing once. The J gene is TRBJ2-5, the V gene TRBV5-1; possibly TRBD1 or TRBD2 for D (6 bases each). This clonotype was sampled from a woman between 18 and 29 years old in good health. Sequenced sample: naive CD4+ T cells from blood. The CDR3 loop reads CASSPLGGEETQYF. CDR3 coding DNA: TGCGCCAGCAGCCCCCTGGGGGGCGAAGAGACCCAGTACTTC.